This TCR beta chain was identified during a study of blood T cell repertoires in COVID-19. Background on the study: The United States, Italy and Spain supplied acute and convalescent COVID-19 samples. T cells, B-cell-depleted T cells, or PBMCs supplied cDNA or gDNA.

The trim removed 4 bases at V and 2 bases at J, leaving 12 bases unmatched. This CDR3 comprises 18 residues. Per the germline V gene, CDR1 is SGHRS and CDR2 is YFSETQ. As processed by the authors: Reference gene primer amplification in the assay estimated nucleated cell counts. TCRdb keeps only in-frame clones here, not all; method: immunoSEQ multiplex PCR. V and J calls and clone size are those listed in that table; D and trimming were worked out from the DNA. The sample lists 90,000 to 100,000 clones; less than 90% were seen once. This chain uses TRBV5-1 with TRBJ2-3; 11 bases align to TRBD2. Sequences were obtained from peripheral blood. This clonotype was obtained from an elderly man with acute or convalescent COVID-19. Here the CDR3 reads CASSKAGTSGRYTDTQYF. DNA of the CDR3: TGCGCCAGCAGCAAAGCGGGGACTAGCGGCCGATACACAGATACGCAGTATTTT.